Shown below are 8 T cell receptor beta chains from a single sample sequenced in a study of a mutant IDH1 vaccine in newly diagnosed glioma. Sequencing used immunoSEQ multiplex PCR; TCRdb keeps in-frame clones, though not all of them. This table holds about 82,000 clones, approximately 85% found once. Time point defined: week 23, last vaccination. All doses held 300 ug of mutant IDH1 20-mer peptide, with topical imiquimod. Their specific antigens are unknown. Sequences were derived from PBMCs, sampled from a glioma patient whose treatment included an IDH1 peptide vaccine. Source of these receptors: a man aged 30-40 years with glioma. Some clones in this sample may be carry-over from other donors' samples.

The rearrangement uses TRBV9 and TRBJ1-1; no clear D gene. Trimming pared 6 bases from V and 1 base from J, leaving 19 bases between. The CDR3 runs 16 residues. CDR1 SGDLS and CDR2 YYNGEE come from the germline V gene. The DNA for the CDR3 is TGTGCCAGCAACGTTGTGAAGTCCGATGGGAACACTGAAGCTTTCTTT. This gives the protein CASNVVKSDGNTEAFF.

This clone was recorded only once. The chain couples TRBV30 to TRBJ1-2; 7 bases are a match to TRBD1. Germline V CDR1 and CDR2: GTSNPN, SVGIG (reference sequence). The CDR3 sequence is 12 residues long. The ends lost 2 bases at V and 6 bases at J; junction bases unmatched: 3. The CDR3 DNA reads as TGTGCCTGGAGTAGGCAGGGGGATGGCTACACCTTC. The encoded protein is CAWSRQGDGYTF.

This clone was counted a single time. The CDR3 loop is CAWSVRWGVDTQYF. The CDR3 DNA sequence: TGTGCCTGGAGTGTTAGGTGGGGAGTAGATACGCAGTATTTT. The chain uses TRBV30 and TRBJ2-3; tentatively, D is TRBD2 (5 bases). Between the trimmed V and J ends, which lost 0 bases and 5 bases, there was a span of 12 bases. The CDR3 totals 14 residues. Germline assignment: CDR1 GTSNPN and CDR2 SVGIG (reference sequence).

In DNA, the CDR3 is TGTGCCAGCAGTTCTATCCAGGGCGGTGAGCAGTTCTTC. Its translation is CASSSIQGGEQFF. The rearrangement links TRBV7-3 to TRBJ2-1; D might be TRBD1 (5 bases). Looked up from germline, CDR1 is SGHTA and CDR2 is FQGTGA. The CDR3 loop spans 13 amino acids. V lost 6 bases, J lost 9 bases, and 15 bases lay in between.

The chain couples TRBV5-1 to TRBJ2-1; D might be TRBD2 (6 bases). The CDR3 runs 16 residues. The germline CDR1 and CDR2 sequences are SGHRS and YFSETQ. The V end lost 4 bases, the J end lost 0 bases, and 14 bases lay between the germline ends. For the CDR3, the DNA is TGCGCCAGCAGCCTCGGGACTCTACGCTCCTACAATGAGCAGTTCTTC. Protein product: CASSLGTLRSYNEQFF.

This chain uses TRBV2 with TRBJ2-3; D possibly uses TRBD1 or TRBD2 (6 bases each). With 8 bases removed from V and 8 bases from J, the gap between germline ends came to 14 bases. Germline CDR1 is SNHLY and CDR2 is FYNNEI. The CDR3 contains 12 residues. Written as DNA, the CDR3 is TGTGCCAGCCTTCCCAGGGGAGGTACGCAGTATTTT. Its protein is CASLPRGGTQYF.

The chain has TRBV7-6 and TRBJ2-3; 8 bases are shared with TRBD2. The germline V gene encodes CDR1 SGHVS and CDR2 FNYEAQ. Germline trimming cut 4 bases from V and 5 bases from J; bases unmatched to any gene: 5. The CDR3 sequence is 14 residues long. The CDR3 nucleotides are TGTGCCAGCAGCTCCGCGGGAGGCATAGATACGCAGTATTTT. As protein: CASSSAGGIDTQYF.

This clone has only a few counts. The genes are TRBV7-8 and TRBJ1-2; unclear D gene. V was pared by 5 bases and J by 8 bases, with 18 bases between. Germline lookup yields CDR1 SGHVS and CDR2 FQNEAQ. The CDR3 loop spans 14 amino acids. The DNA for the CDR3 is TGTGCCAGCAGCCTCTCGAGACCGCCTACGGGCTACACCTTC. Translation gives CASSLSRPPTGYTF.